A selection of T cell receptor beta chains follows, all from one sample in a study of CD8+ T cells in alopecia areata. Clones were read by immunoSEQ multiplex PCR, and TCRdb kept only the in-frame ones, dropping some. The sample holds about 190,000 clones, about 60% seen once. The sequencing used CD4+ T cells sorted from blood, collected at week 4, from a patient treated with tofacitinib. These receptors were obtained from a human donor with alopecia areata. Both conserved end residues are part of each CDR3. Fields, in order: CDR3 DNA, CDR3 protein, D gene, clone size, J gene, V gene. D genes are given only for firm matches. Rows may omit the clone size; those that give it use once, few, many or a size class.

CDR3 DNA: TGCGCCAGCAGCTTGGCGGGACAGGGGAGATCCTACGAGCAGTACTTC; CDR3 protein: CASSLAGQGRSYEQYF; D gene: TRBD1; clone size: .; J gene: TRBJ2-7; V gene: TRBV5-1
CDR3 DNA: TGTGCCAGCAGCGACCCTTGGGGGTACGAGCAGTACTTC; CDR3 protein: CASSDPWGYEQYF; D gene: .; clone size: .; J gene: TRBJ2-7; V gene: TRBV6-5
CDR3 DNA: TGTGCCAGCAGCTTACTCCTAGAGACCCAGTACTTC; CDR3 protein: CASSLLLETQYF; D gene: .; clone size: .; J gene: TRBJ2-5; V gene: TRBV7-2
CDR3 DNA: TGTGCCTGCAGTACTCGCGCGAGAGAGACCCAGTACTTC; CDR3 protein: CACSTRARETQYF; D gene: .; clone size: few; J gene: TRBJ2-5; V gene: TRBV30
CDR3 DNA: TGTGCCAGCAGCTTAGCCACCCGTCCGGGTCGGCGGGTGGGTGAGCAGTTCTTC; CDR3 protein: CASSLATRPGRRVGEQFF; D gene: .; clone size: few; J gene: TRBJ2-1; V gene: TRBV11-2
CDR3 DNA: TGTGCCTGGAGTCAGGGGGGAGGCACCTACAATGAGCAGTTCTTC; CDR3 protein: CAWSQGGGTYNEQFF; D gene: .; clone size: few; J gene: TRBJ2-1; V gene: TRBV30
CDR3 DNA: TGCGTTGCCAGGGTGGTCTATGGCTACACCTTC; CDR3 protein: CVARVVYGYTF; D gene: .; clone size: .; J gene: TRBJ1-2; V gene: TRBV29-1
CDR3 DNA: TGTGCCAGCAGCCCAACCAATAGGCTTTACGAGCAGTACTTC; CDR3 protein: CASSPTNRLYEQYF; D gene: .; clone size: few; J gene: TRBJ2-7; V gene: TRBV11-2
CDR3 DNA: TGTGCCAGCAGCCATCTTCTAAATGGGGAGACCCAGTACTTC; CDR3 protein: CASSHLLNGETQYF; D gene: .; clone size: .; J gene: TRBJ2-5; V gene: TRBV14
CDR3 DNA: TGCAGTGCCGGAGTAATCTACGAGCAGTACTTC; CDR3 protein: CSAGVIYEQYF; D gene: .; clone size: .; J gene: TRBJ2-7; V gene: TRBV20-1
CDR3 DNA: TGTGCCAGCAGTCGACCCACAGCGACTACCTACGAGCAGTACTTC; CDR3 protein: CASSRPTATTYEQYF; D gene: .; clone size: .; J gene: TRBJ2-7; V gene: TRBV6-5
CDR3 DNA: TGTGCCAGCAGCTTAGCCCGGGACACAGCTTTCTTT; CDR3 protein: CASSLARDTAFF; D gene: .; clone size: .; J gene: TRBJ1-1; V gene: TRBV11-2
CDR3 DNA: TGTGCCAGCAGCTTGAGGTGGGGCCAGGGCACTGAAGCTTTCTTT; CDR3 protein: CASSLRWGQGTEAFF; D gene: .; clone size: few; J gene: TRBJ1-1; V gene: TRBV5-5
CDR3 DNA: TGTGCCAGCGTAGGGAGCGGGAGCACCTACGAGCAGTACTTC; CDR3 protein: CASVGSGSTYEQYF; D gene: TRBD2; clone size: .; J gene: TRBJ2-7; V gene: TRBV6-5
CDR3 DNA: TGCAGCGTTCGGAGCTCCTACGAGCAGTACTTC; CDR3 protein: CSVRSSYEQYF; D gene: .; clone size: few; J gene: TRBJ2-7; V gene: TRBV29-1
CDR3 DNA: TGTGCCTGGAGCGGACAGGACAATCAGCCCCAGCATTTT; CDR3 protein: CAWSGQDNQPQHF; D gene: TRBD1; clone size: few; J gene: TRBJ1-5; V gene: TRBV30
CDR3 DNA: TGTGCCAGCAGCTTAGCGCCACTAGCGAAGGACAATGAGCAGTTCTTC; CDR3 protein: CASSLAPLAKDNEQFF; D gene: TRBD2; clone size: few; J gene: TRBJ2-1; V gene: TRBV7-9
CDR3 DNA: TGTGCCAGCAGCCTGATGAACACCGGGGAGCTGTTTTTT; CDR3 protein: CASSLMNTGELFF; D gene: .; clone size: .; J gene: TRBJ2-2; V gene: TRBV7-2
CDR3 DNA: TGCGCCAGCAGCTTGTTCGCTAGCGGGAGCTCTGGGGCCAACGTCCTGACTTTC; CDR3 protein: CASSLFASGSSGANVLTF; D gene: TRBD2; clone size: .; J gene: TRBJ2-6; V gene: TRBV5-1
CDR3 DNA: TGTGCCAGCAGCTTAGCGCAGGGCGCGGCCGGGGAGCTGTTTTTT; CDR3 protein: CASSLAQGAAGELFF; D gene: .; clone size: .; J gene: TRBJ2-2; V gene: TRBV7-7
CDR3 DNA: TGTGCCTGGAGTGTACTAGCGGGAGTTACCGGGGAGCTGTTTTTT; CDR3 protein: CAWSVLAGVTGELFF; D gene: TRBD2; clone size: .; J gene: TRBJ2-2; V gene: TRBV30
CDR3 DNA: TGTGCCAGCAGCCAAGGGGGGGATTTGGGCAATCAGCCCCAGCATTTT; CDR3 protein: CASSQGGDLGNQPQHF; D gene: .; clone size: few; J gene: TRBJ1-5; V gene: TRBV9
CDR3 DNA: TGTGCCAGCGGGCCCTTACAGGGCTACGAGCAGTACTTC; CDR3 protein: CASGPLQGYEQYF; D gene: .; clone size: .; J gene: TRBJ2-7; V gene: TRBV27
CDR3 DNA: TGTGCTACCAGCAACTCGGGGAGTGGCTACACCTTC; CDR3 protein: CATSNSGSGYTF; D gene: .; clone size: .; J gene: TRBJ1-2; V gene: TRBV2
CDR3 DNA: TGTGCCAGCAGCTTAGGGACAGAGCAGTACTTC; CDR3 protein: CASSLGTEQYF; D gene: .; clone size: .; J gene: TRBJ2-7; V gene: TRBV7-6